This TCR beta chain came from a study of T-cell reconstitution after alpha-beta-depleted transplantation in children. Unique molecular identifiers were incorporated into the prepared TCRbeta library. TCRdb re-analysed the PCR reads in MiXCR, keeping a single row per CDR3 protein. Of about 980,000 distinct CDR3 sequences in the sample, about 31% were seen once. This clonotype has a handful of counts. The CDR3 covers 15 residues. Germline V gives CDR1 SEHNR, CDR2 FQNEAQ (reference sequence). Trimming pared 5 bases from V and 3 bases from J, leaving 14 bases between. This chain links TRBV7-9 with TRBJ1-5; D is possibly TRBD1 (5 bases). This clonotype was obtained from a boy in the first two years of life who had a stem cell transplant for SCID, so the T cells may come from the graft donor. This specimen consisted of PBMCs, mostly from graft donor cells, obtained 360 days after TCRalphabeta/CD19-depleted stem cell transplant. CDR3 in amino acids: CASSEGAGLNQPQHF. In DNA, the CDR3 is TGTGCCAGCAGCGAAGGGGCAGGGCTCAATCAGCCCCAGCATTTT.